The clone carrying this TCR beta chain was observed many times. The antigen remains undetermined. CDR1 is LGHNA and CDR2 is YSLEER in the germline V gene. This CDR3 comprises 14 residues. V lost 1 base, J lost 0 bases, and 1 base lay in between. It was by quantitative 5'-RACE with molecular barcodes that TCR beta libraries were made. TCRdb ran MiXCR on the 5' RACE reads and lists one entry per CDR3 protein. The data contain around 230,000 distinct CDR3 sequences, around 8% of them singletons. This sample was taken from a study of CD8 T cells in ankylosing spondylitis. Study findings and constraints: Enrichment of disease-linked clones was reportedly significant in matched ankylosing spondylitis synovial fluid. Some of the motif variants had earlier been found in reactive arthritis patients' fluid and blood. One TCR beta motif, made up of under ten highly homologous variants, appeared characteristic of ankylosing spondylitis blood.

The chain has TRBV4-3 and TRBJ2-6; D is undetermined. Sequences were obtained from blood, either unsorted or a sorted T cell fraction (not recorded which). The sequence was obtained from a female donor with ankylosing spondylitis or in good health (not recorded which). The CDR3 reads CASSQVSGANVLTF. CDR3 DNA sequence: TGCGCCAGCAGCCAAGTCTCTGGGGCCAACGTCCTGACTTTC.